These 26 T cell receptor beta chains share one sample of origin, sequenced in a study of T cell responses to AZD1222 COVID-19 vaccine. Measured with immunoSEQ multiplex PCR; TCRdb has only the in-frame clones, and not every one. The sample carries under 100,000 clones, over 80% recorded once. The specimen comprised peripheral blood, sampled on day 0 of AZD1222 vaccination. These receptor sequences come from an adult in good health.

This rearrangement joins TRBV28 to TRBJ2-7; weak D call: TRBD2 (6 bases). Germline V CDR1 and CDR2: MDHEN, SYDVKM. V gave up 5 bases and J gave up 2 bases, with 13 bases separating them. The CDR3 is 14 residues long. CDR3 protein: CASSLRENPYEQYF. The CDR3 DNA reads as TGTGCCAGCAGTCTCCGGGAGAATCCCTACGAGCAGTACTTC.

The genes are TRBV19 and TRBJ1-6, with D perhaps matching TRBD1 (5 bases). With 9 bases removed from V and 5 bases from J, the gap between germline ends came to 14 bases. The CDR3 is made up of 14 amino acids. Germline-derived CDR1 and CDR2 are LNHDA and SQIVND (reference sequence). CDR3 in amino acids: CASQVGGNNSPLHF. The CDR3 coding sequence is TGTGCCAGCCAGGTTGGGGGAAATAATTCACCCCTCCACTTT.

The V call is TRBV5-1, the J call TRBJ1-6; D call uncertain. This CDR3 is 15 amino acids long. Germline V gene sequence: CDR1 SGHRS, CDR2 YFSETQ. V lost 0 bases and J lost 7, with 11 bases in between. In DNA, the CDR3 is TGCGCCAGCAGCTTGGGGTCAACGGGGAATTCACCCCTCCACTTT. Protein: CASSLGSTGNSPLHF.

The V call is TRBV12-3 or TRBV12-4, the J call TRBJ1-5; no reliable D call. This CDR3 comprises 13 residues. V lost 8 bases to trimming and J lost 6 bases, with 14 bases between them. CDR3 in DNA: TGTGCCAGCCGGTCGGTTCGGGGTCAGCCCCAGCATTTT. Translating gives CASRSVRGQPQHF.

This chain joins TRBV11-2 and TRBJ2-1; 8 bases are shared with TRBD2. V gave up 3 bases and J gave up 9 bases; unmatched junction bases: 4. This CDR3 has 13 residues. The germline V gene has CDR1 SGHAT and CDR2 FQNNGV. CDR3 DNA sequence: TGTGCCAGCAGCTTGGCCGCGGGAGGTGAGCAGTTCTTC. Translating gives CASSLAAGGEQFF.

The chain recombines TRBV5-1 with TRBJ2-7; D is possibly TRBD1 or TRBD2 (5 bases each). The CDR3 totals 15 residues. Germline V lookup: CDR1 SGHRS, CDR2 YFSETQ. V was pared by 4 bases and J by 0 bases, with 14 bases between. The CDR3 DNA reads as TGCGCCAGCAGCGGTCCGGGACGGAGCTCCTACGAGCAGTACTTC. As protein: CASSGPGRSSYEQYF.

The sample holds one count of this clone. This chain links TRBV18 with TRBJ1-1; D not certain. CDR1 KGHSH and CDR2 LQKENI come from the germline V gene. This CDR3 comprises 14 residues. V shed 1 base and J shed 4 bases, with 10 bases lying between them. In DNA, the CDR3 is TGTGCCAGCTCACCACACGCGGAGAGCACTGAAGCTTTCTTT. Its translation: CASSPHAESTEAFF.

CDR3 in DNA: TGTGCCAGCGTCCTCGGGACTAGCGGGAGGACAGATACGCAGTATTTT. Residues: CASVLGTSGRTDTQYF. The chain is built from TRBV7-2 and TRBJ2-3, with 15 bases aligning to TRBD2. The CDR3 has 16 residues. Losses at the gene ends were 8 bases for V and 3 bases for J; bases not matched to a gene: 6. CDR1 is SGHTA and CDR2 is FQGNSA in the germline V gene.

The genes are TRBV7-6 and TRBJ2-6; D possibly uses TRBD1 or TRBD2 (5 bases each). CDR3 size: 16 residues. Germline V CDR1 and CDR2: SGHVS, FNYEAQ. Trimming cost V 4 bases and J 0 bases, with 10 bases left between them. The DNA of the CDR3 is TGTGCCAGCAGCTCTCGGGGACCCTCTGGGGCCAACGTCCTGACTTTC. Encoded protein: CASSSRGPSGANVLTF.

The CDR3 protein is CASSYLGPVEKLFF. The CDR3 coding sequence is TGTGCCAGCAGTTACCTGGGGCCGGTTGAAAAACTGTTTTTT. The chain links TRBV6-5 to TRBJ1-4, with a tentative D call TRBD1 (5 bases). Per germline, CDR1 MNHEY and CDR2 SVGAGI. The CDR3 consists of 14 residues. V lost 2 bases and J 7 bases, leaving 11 bases between the germline ends.

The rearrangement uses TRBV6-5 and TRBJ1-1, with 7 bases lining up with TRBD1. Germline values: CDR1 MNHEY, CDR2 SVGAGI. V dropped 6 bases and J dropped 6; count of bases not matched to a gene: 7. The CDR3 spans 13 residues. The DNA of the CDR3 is TGTGCCAGCAGCCCACTGGGGACAGCTGAAGCTTTCTTT. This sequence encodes CASSPLGTAEAFF.

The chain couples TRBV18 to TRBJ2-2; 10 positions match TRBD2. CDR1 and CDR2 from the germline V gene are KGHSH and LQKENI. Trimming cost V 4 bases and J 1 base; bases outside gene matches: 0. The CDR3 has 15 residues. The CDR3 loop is CASSRTSGNTGELFF. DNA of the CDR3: TGTGCCAGCTCACGGACTAGCGGGAACACCGGGGAGCTGTTTTTT.

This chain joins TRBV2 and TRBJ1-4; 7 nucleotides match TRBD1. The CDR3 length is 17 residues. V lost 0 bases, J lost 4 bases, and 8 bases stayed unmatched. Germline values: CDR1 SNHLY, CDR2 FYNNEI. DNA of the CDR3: TGTGCCAGCAGTGAAGCAGGGGGCGAAGGGCTTAATGAAAAACTGTTTTTT. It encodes CASSEAGGEGLNEKLFF.

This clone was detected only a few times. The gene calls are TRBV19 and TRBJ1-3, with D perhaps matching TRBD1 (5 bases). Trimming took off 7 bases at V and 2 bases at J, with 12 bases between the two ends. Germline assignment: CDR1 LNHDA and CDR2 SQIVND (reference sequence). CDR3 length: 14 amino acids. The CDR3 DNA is TGTGCCAGTACGATGACAGCAACTGGAAACACCATATATTTT. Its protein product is CASTMTATGNTIYF.

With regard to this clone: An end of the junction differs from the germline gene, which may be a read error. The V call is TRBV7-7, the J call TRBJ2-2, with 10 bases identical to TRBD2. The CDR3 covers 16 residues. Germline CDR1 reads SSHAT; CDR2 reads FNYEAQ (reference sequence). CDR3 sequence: CASSFTGTSVPGELFF. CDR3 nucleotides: TGTGCTAGCAGCTTTACCGGGACTAGCGTCCCCGGGGAGCTGTTTTTT.

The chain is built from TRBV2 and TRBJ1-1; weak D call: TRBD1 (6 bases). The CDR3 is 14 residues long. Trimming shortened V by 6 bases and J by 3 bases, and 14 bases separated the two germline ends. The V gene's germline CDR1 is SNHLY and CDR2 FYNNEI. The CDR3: CASSGRQAYTEAFF. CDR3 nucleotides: TGTGCCAGCAGCGGCCGACAGGCTTACACTGAAGCTTTCTTT.

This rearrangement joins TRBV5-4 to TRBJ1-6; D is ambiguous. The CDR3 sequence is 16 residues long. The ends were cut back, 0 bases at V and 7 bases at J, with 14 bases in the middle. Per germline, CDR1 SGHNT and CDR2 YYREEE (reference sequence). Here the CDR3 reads CASSLDRGIRNSPLHF. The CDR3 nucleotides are TGTGCCAGCAGCTTGGACCGGGGTATTCGGAATTCACCCCTCCACTTT.

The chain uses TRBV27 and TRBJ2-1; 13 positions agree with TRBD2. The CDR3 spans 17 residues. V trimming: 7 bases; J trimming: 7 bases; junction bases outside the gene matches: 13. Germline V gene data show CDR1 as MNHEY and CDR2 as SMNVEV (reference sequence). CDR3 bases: TGTGCCAGCAAGGCCCTCGGGACTAGCGGGATTAGTAATGAGCAGTTCTTC. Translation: CASKALGTSGISNEQFF.

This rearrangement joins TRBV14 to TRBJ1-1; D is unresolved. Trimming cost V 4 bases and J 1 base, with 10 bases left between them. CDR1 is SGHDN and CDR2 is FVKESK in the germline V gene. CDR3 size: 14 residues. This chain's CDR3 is CASSPKVTNTEAFF. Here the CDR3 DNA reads TGTGCCAGCAGCCCCAAAGTCACGAACACTGAAGCTTTCTTT.

CDR3 DNA: TGCGCCAGCAGCAGGTCGGAAACCAATTCACCCCTCCACTTT. It is translated as CASSRSETNSPLHF. The chain recombines TRBV5-1 with TRBJ1-6; no reliable D call. Germline CDR1 and CDR2: SGHRS and YFSETQ. Trimming took 4 bases from V and 7 from J, leaving 12 bases between them. The CDR3 has 14 amino acids.

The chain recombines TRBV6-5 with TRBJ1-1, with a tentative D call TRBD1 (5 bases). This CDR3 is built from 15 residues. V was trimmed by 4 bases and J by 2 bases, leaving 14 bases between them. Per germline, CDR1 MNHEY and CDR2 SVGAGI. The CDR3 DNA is TGTGCCAGCAGTTCACTGGGACGGGGAAACACTGAAGCTTTCTTT. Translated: CASSSLGRGNTEAFF.

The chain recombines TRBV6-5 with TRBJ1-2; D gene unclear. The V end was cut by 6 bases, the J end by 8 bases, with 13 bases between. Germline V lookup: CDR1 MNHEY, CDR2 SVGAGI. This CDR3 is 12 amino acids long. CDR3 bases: TGTGCCAGCAGCGATATAGTGGGGGGCTACACCTTC. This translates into CASSDIVGGYTF.

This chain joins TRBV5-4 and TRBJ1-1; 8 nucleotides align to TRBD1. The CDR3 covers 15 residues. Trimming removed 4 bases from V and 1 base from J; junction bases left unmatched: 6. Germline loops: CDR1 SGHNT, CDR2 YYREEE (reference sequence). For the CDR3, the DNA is TGTGCCAGCAGCGCCCGACAGGGGTCGAACACTGAAGCTTTCTTT. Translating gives CASSARQGSNTEAFF.

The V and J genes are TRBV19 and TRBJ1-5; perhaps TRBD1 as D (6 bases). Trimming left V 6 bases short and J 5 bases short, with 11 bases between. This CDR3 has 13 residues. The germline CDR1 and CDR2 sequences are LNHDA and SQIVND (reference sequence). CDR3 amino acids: CASSQGLYQPQHF. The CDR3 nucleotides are TGTGCCAGTAGCCAGGGGCTATATCAGCCCCAGCATTTT.

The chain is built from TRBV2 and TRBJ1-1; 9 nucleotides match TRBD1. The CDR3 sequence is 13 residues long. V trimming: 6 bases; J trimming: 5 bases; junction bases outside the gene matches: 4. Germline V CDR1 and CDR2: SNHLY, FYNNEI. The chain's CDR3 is CASRRTGETEAFF. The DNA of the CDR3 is TGTGCCAGCAGGCGGACAGGGGAGACTGAAGCTTTCTTT.

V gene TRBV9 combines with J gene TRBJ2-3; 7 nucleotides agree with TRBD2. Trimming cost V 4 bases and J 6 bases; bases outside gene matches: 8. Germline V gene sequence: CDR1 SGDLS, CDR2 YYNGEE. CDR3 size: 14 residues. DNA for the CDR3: TGTGCCAGCAGCCACGAGGTCGGGGGGGATACGCAGTATTTT. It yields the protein CASSHEVGGDTQYF.